What follows describes a single TCR beta chain. Its specificity is unknown. The sample belongs to a study of OX40 agonist ivuxolimab in advanced cancers. Study findings and constraints: On average, CD8+ T cells had more expanded clones than CD4+.

Using immunoSEQ multiplex PCR, the repertoire was profiled, and TCRdb retains in-frame clones only, with some absent. The sample includes approximately 12,000 clones, around 76% of them seen just once. Patients were ineligible given autoimmune disease history or systemic immunosuppression. This CDR3 region has 14 residues. The ends lost 3 bases at V and 3 bases at J; junction bases unmatched: 5. CDR1 and CDR2 (germline): MDHEN, SYDVKM. The origin of this receptor is an adult with an advanced solid tumor such as melanoma, head and neck, liver or kidney cancer. The chain employs TRBV28 and TRBJ2-7; 7 bases line up with TRBD2. Source: CD4+ or CD8+ T cells sorted from blood, taken in a trial of the OX40 agonist ivuxolimab. The CDR3 bases are TGTGCCAGCAGTTTGAGGCTAGCGGTCTACGAGCAGTACTTC. Its protein product is CASSLRLAVYEQYF. Complete variable domain (other parts from reference TRBV28 and TRBJ2-7): DVKVTQSSRYLVKRTGEKVFLECVQDMDHENMFWYRQDPGLGLRLIYFSYDVKMKEKGDIPEGYSVSREKKERFSLILESASTNQTSMYLCASSLRLAVYEQYFGPGTRLTVT.